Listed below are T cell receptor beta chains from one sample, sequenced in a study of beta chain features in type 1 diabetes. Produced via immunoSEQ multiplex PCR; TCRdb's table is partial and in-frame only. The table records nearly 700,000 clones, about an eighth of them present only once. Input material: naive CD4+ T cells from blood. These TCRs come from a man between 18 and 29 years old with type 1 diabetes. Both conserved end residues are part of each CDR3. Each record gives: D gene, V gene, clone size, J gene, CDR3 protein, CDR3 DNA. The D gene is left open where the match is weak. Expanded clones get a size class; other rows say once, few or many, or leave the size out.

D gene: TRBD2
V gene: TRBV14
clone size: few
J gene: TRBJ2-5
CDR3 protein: CASSQVAGGRPRYF
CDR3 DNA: TGTGCCAGCAGCCAAGTGGCGGGGGGGCGACCCCGGTACTTC

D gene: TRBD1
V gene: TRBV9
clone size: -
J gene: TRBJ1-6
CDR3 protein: CASSVGSDRADSPLHF
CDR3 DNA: TGTGCCAGCAGCGTAGGATCGGACAGGGCGGATTCACCCCTCCACTTT

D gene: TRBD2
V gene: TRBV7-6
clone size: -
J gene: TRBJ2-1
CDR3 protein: CASSASGSSYNEQFF
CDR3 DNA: TGTGCCAGCAGCGCTAGCGGGAGCTCCTACAATGAGCAGTTCTTC

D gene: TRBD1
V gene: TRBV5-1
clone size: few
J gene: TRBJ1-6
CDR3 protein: CASTLQGPGNSPLHF
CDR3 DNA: TGCGCCAGCACATTACAGGGGCCCGGTAATTCACCCCTCCACTTT

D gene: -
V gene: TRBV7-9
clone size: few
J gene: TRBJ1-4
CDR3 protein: CASQGQDNEKLFF
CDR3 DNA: TGTGCCAGCCAAGGACAAGATAATGAAAAACTGTTTTTT

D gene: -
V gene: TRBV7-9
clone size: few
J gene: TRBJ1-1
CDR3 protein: CASSLVGSGAFF
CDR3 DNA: TGTGCCAGCAGCTTAGTAGGCAGCGGAGCTTTCTTT

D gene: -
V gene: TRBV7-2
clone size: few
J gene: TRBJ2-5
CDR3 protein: CASSSLGGQYF
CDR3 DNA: TGTGCCAGCAGCTCCTTAGGGGGGCAGTACTTC

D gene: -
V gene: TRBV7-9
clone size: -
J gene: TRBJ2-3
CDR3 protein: CASTSYRGTSDTQYF
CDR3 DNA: TGTGCCAGCACCAGTTATCGGGGGACCTCAGATACGCAGTATTTT

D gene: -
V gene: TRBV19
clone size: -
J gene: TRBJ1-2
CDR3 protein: CASSIGGSYGYTF
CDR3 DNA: TGTGCCAGTAGTATTGGGGGATCCTATGGCTACACCTTC

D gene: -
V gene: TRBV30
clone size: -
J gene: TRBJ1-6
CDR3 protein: CAWSIGSGWSYNSPLHF
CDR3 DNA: TGTGCCTGGAGCATAGGGAGTGGTTGGTCCTATAATTCACCCCTCCACTTT

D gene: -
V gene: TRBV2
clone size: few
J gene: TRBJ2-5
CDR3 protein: CASSVVTLETQYF
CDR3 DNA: TGTGCCAGCAGTGTTGTCACTTTAGAGACCCAGTACTTC

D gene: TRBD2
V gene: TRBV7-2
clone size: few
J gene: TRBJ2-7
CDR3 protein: CASSRSGGSYEQYF
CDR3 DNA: TGTGCCAGCAGCCGTAGCGGGGGCTCCTACGAGCAGTACTTC

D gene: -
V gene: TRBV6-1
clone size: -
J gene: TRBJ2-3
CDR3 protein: CASSVTRTDTQYF
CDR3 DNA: TGTGCCAGCAGTGTGACCCGGACAGATACGCAGTATTTT

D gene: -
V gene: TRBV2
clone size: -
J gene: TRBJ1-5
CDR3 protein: CASNAQAYQPQHF
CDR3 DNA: TGTGCCAGCAATGCACAGGCTTATCAGCCCCAGCATTTT

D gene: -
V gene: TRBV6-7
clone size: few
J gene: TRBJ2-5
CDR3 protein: CASSSSTIVAPQETQYF
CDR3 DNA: TGTGCCAGCAGCTCCTCAACAATCGTTGCACCCCAAGAGACCCAGTACTTC

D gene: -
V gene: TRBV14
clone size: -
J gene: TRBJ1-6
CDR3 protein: CASSHYTHNSPLHF
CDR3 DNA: TGTGCCAGCAGCCATTATACCCATAATTCACCCCTCCACTTT

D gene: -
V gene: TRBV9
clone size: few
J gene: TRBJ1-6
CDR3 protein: CASSPRTENSPLHF
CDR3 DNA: TGTGCCAGCAGCCCCCGGACAGAAAATTCACCCCTCCACTTT

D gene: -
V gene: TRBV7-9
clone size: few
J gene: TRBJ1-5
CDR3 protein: CASSSGPSMDQPQHF
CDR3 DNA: TGTGCCAGCAGCTCCGGACCATCAATGGATCAGCCCCAGCATTTT

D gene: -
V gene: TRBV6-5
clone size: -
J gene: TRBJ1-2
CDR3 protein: CASSYGTSNYGYTF
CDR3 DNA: TGTGCCAGCAGTTACGGGACATCTAACTATGGCTACACCTTC

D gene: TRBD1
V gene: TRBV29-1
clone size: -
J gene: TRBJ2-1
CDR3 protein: CSAVEGAASFF
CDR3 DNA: TGCAGCGCTGTCGAGGGGGCCGCATCGTTCTTC

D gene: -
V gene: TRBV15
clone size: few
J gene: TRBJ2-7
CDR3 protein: CATGEQSLLEQYF
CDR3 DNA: TGTGCCACCGGGGAACAGTCTCTCCTCGAGCAGTACTTC

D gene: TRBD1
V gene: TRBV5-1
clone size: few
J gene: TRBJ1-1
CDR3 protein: CASRGQENTEAFF
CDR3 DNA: TGCGCCAGCCGGGGACAGGAGAACACTGAAGCTTTCTTT

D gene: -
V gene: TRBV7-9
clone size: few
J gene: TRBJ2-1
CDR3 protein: CASSLESWGAYNEQFF
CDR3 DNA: TGTGCCAGCAGCTTAGAATCGTGGGGCGCCTACAATGAGCAGTTCTTC

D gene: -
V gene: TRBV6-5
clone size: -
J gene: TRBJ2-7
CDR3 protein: CASSYTGTLGSEQYF
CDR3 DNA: TGTGCCAGCAGTTACACAGGGACCTTGGGCAGCGAGCAGTACTTC

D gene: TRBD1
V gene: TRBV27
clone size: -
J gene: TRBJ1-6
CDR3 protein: CASSLQQGARSPLHF
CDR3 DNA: TGTGCCAGCAGTTTGCAACAGGGGGCTCGTTCACCCCTCCACTTT

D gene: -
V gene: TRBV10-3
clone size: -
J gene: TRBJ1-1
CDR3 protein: CAGRGQQNTEAFF
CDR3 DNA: TGTGCCGGCAGAGGACAGCAGAACACTGAAGCTTTCTTT

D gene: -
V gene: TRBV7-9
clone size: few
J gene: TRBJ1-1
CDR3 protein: CASSLVARNTEAFF
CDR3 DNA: TGTGCCAGCAGCTTAGTAGCAAGGAACACTGAAGCTTTCTTT

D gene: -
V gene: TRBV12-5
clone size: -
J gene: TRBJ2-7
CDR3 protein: CASGFPGPFYEQYF
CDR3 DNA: TGTGCTAGTGGTTTCCCCGGGCCATTTTACGAGCAGTACTTC

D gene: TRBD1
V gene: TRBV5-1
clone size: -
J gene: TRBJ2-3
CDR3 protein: CASSLGDRETDTQYF
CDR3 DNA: TGCGCCAGCAGCTTGGGGGACAGGGAAACAGATACGCAGTATTTT

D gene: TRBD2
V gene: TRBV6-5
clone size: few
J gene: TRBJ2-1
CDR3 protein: CASSYLAGERNEQFF
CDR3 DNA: TGTGCCAGCAGTTACTTAGCGGGGGAGCGGAATGAGCAGTTCTTC

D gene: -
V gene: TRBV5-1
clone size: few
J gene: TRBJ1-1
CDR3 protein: CASSPRTPNTEAFF
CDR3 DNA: TGCGCCAGCAGCCCGCGGACACCGAACACTGAAGCTTTCTTT

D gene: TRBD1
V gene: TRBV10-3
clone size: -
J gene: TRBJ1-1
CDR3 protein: CATSGQGATEAFF
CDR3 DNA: TGTGCCACCTCGGGACAGGGGGCAACTGAAGCTTTCTTT

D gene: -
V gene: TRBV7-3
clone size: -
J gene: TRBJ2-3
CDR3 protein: CASSLTPSTDTQYF
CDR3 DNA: TGTGCCAGCAGCCTGACACCCAGCACAGATACGCAGTATTTT

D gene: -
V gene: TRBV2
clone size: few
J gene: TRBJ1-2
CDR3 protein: CASRPAGTYYGYTF
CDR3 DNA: TGTGCCAGCCGCCCCGCGGGCACCTACTATGGCTACACCTTC

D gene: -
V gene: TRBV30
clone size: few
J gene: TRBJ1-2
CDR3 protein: CAWSVRQNYGYTF
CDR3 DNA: TGTGCCTGGAGTGTAAGGCAAAACTATGGCTACACCTTC

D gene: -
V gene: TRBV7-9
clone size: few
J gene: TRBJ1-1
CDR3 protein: CASSLAAGEKAFF
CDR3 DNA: TGTGCCAGCAGCTTAGCAGCAGGGGAAAAAGCTTTCTTT

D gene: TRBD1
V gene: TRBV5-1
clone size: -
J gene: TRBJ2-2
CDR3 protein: CASATGTGHTGELFF
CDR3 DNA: TGCGCCAGCGCAACCGGGACAGGGCACACCGGGGAGCTGTTTTTT

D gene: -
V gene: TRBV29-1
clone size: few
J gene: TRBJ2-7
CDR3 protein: CSVLSDSSSYEQYF
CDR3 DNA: TGCAGCGTCCTTTCGGACAGTAGTTCCTACGAGCAGTACTTC

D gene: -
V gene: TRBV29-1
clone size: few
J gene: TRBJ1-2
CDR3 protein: CSVEELRVRDYGYTF
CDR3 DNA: TGCAGCGTTGAAGAGCTACGGGTCCGGGACTATGGCTACACCTTC

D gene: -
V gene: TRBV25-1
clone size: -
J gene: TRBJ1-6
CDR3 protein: CASSEGTPSPLHF
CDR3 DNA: TGTGCCAGCAGTGAAGGGACACCTTCCCCCCTCCACTTT

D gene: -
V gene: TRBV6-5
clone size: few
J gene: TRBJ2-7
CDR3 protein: CASSYEGEQYF
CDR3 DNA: TGTGCCAGCAGTTACGAAGGGGAGCAGTACTTC

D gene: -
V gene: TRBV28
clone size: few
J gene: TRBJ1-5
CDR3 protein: CASSLSGLGGQPQHF
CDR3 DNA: TGTGCCAGCAGTTTATCGGGCCTTGGAGGTCAGCCCCAGCATTTT

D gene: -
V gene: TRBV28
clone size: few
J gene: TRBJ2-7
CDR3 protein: CASSQPVKNGEQYF
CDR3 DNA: TGTGCCAGCAGTCAACCAGTGAAGAATGGCGAGCAGTACTTC

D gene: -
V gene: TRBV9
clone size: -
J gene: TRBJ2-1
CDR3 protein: CASSVHPGSDNEQFF
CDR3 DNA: TGTGCCAGCAGCGTTCACCCGGGGAGCGACAATGAGCAGTTCTTC